Described below is a single T cell receptor (beta chain) sequence and its context. The source of the sample is a study of blood T cell repertoires in COVID-19. Study-level background: COVID-19 samples from acute and convalescent phases originated in the United States, Italy and Spain. From T cells, B-cell-depleted T cells, or PBMCs came the material, which was cDNA or gDNA.

Original data processing: Scientists estimated how many nucleated cells there were by amplifying reference gene primers. Libraries were prepared by immunoSEQ multiplex PCR; TCRdb keeps only in-frame clonotypes and omits some of them. D and trimming were read from the DNA, whereas the V and J calls and clone size are those reported in that table. This repertoire shows under 200,000 clones, approximately 90% found once; its top ten account for 3.7%. V shed 0 bases and J shed 3 bases, with 15 bases lying between them. The CDR3 spans 15 residues. Germline loops: CDR1 SQVTM, CDR2 ANQGSEA. Material for sequencing was peripheral blood. The chain combines TRBV29-1 with TRBJ2-7; possibly TRBD1 for D (6 bases). The clonotype comes from a man younger than 35 with active or convalescent COVID-19. In nucleotides, the CDR3 is TGCAGCGTTGAAGACCACAGGGCTCCCGTCTACGAGCAGTACGTC. Encoded protein: CSVEDHRAPVYEQYV.